Reported below is one T cell receptor beta chain. What it binds is not known. Per-sample cDNA came from eight separate reactions. UMIs that included a 6-nucleotide sample barcode were added by template switching, which took place during cDNA synthesis. TCRdb reprocessed the 5' RACE reads, with one entry per CDR3 protein and no DNA. The sample includes about 150,000 distinct CDR3 sequences. This sample is part of a study of monozygotic twins with inflammatory bowel disease. General study results and limits: Twin pairs that were concordant did not differ from discordant pairs in repertoire similarity, possibly from limited power.

Per the germline V gene, CDR1 is DFQATT and CDR2 is SNEGSKA (reference sequence). CDR3 length equals 11 residues. Sequenced: blood. The sequence was collected from a human donor with ulcerative colitis or Crohn's disease, or a healthy co-twin of an affected twin (not recorded which). The chain is built from TRBV20-1 and TRBJ1-1. CDR3 protein: CSATRHAEAFF.